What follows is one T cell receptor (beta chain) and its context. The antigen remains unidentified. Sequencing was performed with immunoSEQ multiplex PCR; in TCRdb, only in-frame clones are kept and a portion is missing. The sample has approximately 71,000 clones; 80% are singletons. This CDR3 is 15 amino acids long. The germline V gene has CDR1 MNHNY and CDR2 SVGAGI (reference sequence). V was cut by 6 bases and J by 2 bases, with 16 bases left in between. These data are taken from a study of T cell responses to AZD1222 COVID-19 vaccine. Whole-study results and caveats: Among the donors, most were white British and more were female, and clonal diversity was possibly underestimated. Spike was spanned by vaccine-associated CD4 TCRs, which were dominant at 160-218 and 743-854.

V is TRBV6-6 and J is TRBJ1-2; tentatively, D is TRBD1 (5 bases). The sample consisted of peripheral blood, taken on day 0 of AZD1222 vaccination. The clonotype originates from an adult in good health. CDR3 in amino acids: CASRAPVQENYGYTF. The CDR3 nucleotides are TGTGCCAGCAGGGCACCAGTACAGGAGAACTATGGCTACACCTTC.